This T cell receptor beta chain is drawn from a study of a mutant IDH1 vaccine in newly diagnosed glioma. As for the study in general: Eight vaccinations reached patients in weeks 1, 3, 5, 7, 11, 15, 19 and 23. With temozolomide cycles, or 4-6 weeks after radiotherapy alone, vaccination was started. Earlier therapy was either radiotherapy, temozolomide, or both, and most got both. Study conclusions and caveats: Of all patients, approximately 93% showed vaccine-induced immune responses.

The CDR3 runs to 15 residues. Trimming took off 3 bases at V and 1 base at J, with 13 bases between the two ends. The V gene's germline CDR1 is MGHRA and CDR2 YSYEKL. Time point specified: week 5, during vaccination. Vaccination used 300 ug of mutant IDH1 20-mer peptide per dose, with topical imiquimod. The data were produced by immunoSEQ multiplex PCR, yet TCRdb's version contains in-frame clones alone and is incomplete. The sample has around 61,000 clones, 90% seen once. A remark on this clone: Its matching antigen is unknown.

Sequences were derived from PBMCs, sampled from a glioma patient whose treatment included an IDH1 peptide vaccine. The V call is TRBV4-1, the J call TRBJ2-7; D is perhaps TRBD1 (5 bases). The receptor comes from a woman between 40 and 55 years old with glioma. The CDR3 sequence: CASSHLADSSYEQYF. DNA of the CDR3: TGCGCCAGCAGCCATCTGGCAGACAGTTCCTACGAGCAGTACTTC.